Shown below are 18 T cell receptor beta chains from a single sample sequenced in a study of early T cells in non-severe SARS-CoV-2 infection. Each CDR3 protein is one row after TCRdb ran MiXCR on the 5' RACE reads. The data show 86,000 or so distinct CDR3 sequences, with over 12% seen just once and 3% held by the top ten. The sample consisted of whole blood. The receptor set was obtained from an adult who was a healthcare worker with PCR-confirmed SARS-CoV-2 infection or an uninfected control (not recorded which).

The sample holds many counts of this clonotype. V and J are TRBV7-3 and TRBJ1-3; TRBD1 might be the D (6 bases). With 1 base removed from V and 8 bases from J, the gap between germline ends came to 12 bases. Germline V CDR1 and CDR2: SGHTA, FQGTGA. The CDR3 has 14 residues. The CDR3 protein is CASSLMPGADTIYF. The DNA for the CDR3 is TGTGCCAGCAGCTTAATGCCAGGGGCTGACACCATATATTTT.

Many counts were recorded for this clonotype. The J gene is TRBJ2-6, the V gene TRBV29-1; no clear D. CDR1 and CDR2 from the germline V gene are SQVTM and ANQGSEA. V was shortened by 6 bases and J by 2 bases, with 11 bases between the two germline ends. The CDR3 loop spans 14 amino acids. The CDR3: CSVRLTAGANVLTF. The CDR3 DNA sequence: TGCAGCGTCCGATTGACCGCTGGGGCCAACGTCCTGACTTTC.

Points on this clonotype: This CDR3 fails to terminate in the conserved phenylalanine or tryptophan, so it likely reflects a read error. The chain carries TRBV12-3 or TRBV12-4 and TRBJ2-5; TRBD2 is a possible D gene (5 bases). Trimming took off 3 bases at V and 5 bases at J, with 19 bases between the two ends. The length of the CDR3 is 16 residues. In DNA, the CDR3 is TGTGCCAGCAGTTTTTCGCTGAGCGGCCTCCGGGAGACCCAGTACCTC. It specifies CASSFSLSGLRETQYL.

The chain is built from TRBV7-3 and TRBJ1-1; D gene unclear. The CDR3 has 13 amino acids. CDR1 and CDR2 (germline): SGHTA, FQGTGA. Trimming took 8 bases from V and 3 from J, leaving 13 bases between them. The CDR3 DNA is TGTGCCAGCGCAAATCGGAGAGACACTGAAGCTTTCTTT. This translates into CASANRRDTEAFF.

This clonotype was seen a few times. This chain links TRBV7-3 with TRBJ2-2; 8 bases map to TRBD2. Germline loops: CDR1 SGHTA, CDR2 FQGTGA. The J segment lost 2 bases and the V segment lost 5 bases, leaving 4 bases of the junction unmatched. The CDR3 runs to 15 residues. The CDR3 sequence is CASSPGLGNTGELFF. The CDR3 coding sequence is TGTGCCAGCAGCCCGGGACTAGGCAACACCGGGGAGCTGTTTTTT.

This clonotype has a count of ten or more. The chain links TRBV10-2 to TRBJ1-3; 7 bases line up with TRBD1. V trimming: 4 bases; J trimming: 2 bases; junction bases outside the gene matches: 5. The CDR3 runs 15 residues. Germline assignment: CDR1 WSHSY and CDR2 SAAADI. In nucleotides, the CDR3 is TGCGCCAGCAGTGCACAGACAGGGCCTGGAAACACCATATATTTT. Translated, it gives CASSAQTGPGNTIYF.

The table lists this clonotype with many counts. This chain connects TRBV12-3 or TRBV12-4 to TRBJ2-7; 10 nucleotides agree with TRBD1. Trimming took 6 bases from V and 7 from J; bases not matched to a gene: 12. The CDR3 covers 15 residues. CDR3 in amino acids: CASRDGTGVEWEQYF. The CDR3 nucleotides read TGTGCCAGCAGAGACGGGACAGGGGTAGAGTGGGAGCAGTACTTC.

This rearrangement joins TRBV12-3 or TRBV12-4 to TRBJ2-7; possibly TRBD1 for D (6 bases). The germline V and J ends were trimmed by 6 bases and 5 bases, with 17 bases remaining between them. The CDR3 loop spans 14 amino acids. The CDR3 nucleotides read TGTGCCAGCAGCAGAAATTACAGGGACCACGAGCAGTACTTC. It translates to CASSRNYRDHEQYF.

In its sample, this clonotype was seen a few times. CDR3 sequence reads: CASSLPEDNSPLHF. The CDR3 nucleotides are TGTGCCAGCTCACTGCCCGAGGACAATTCACCCCTCCACTTT. J is TRBJ1-6 and V is TRBV18; no clear D gene. This CDR3 contains 14 residues. The germline gives CDR1 KGHSH, CDR2 LQKENI. V was pared by 4 bases and J by 7 bases, with 11 bases between.

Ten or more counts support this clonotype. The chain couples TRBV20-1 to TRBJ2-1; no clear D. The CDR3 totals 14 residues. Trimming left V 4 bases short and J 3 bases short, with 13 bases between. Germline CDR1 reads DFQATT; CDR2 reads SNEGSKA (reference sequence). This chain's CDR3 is CSATGGLLYNEQFF. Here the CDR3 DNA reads TGCAGTGCTACCGGCGGTTTACTCTACAATGAGCAGTTCTTC.

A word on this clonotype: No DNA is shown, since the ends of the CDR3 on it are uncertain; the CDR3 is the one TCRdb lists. CDR3 sequence reads: CASSPPSGRGSPLHF. The V call is TRBV3-1, the J call TRBJ1-6; TRBD1, as called in the table, went unchecked against the DNA. From its first to its last residue, the CDR3 has 15 amino acids. CDR1 and CDR2 from the germline V gene are LGHDT and YNNKEL (reference sequence).

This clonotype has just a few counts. CDR3 in DNA: TGTGCCAGCAGACAGGGGGCCTCGACTGAAGCTTTCTTT. It yields the protein CASRQGASTEAFF. This sequence joins TRBV7-9 and TRBJ1-1; 9 bases agree with TRBD1. The CDR3 extends over 13 amino acids. Germline CDR1 is SEHNR and CDR2 is FQNEAQ (reference sequence). After removal of 6 bases from V and 5 bases from J, the junction contained 4 bases not matched to a gene.

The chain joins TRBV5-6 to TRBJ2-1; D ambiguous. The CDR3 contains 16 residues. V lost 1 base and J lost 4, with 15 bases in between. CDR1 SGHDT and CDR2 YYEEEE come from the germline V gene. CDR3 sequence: CASSLWTELFYNEQFF. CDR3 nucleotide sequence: TGTGCCAGCAGCTTGTGGACCGAGCTATTTTACAATGAGCAGTTCTTC.

The CDR3 reads CASSRQGGNYGYTF. The DNA of the CDR3 is TGTGCCAGCAGCAGACAGGGAGGTAACTATGGCTACACCTTC. V usage is TRBV9 and J usage is TRBJ1-2, with 7 positions matching TRBD1. This CDR3 spans 14 amino acids. Trimming took 4 bases from V and 1 from J; bases not matched to a gene: 4. Germline V gene sequence: CDR1 SGDLS, CDR2 YYNGEE.

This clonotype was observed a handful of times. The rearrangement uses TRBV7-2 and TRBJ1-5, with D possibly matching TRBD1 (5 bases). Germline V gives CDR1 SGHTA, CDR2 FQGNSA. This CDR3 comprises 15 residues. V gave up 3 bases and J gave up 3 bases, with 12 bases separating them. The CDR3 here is CASSFGAGDNQPQHF. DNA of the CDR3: TGTGCCAGCAGCTTCGGGGCAGGAGACAATCAGCCCCAGCATTTT.

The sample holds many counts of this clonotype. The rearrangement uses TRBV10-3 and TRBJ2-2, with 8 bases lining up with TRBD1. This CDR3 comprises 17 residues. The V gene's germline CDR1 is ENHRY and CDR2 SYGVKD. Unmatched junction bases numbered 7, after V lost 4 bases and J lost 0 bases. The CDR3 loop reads CAISGTGGISNTGELFF. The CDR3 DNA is TGTGCCATCAGTGGTACAGGGGGGATCTCGAACACCGGGGAGCTGTTTTTT.

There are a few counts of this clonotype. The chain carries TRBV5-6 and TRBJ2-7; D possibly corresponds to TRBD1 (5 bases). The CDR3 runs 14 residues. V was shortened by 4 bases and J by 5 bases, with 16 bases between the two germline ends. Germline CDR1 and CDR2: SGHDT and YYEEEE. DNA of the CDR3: TGTGCCAGCAGCCCGCAGGGCCGTAACCACGAGCAGTACTTC. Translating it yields CASSPQGRNHEQYF.

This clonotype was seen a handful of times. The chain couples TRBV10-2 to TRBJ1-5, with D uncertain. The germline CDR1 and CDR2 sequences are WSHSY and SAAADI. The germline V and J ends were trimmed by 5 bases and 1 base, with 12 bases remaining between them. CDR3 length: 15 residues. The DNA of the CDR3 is TGCGCCAGCAGTTGGACCCCCGGGAGCAATCAGCCCCAGCATTTT. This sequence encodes CASSWTPGSNQPQHF.